This is a list of T cell receptor beta chains from one sample in a study of graft-versus-host responses after intestinal transplantation. Libraries were prepared by immunoSEQ multiplex PCR; TCRdb keeps only in-frame clonotypes and omits some of them. Here the sample spans several thousand clones, around a third being singletons. Specimen: alloreactive CD8+ T cells from a mixed lymphocyte reaction culture, collected before transplantation. Receptor source: a human patient who was an organ donor for intestinal transplantation. Each CDR3 is given without its conserved first and last residue. Fields, in order: V gene, J gene, CDR3 protein.

TRBV14	TRBJ2-6	ASSPPRGGPGANVLT
TRBV19	TRBJ1-3	ASSIIPGLTSGNTIY
TRBV5-1	TRBJ1-1	ASTSQGGDTEAF
TRBV19	TRBJ2-3	ASSGTVTDTQY
TRBV4-3	TRBJ1-3	ASSGHNSSGNTIY
TRBV4-3	TRBJ2-7	ASSVTSGSYEQY
TRBV7-9	TRBJ2-5	ASSLYWLAGVSEQY
TRBV19	TRBJ2-1	ASIRASGVFNEQF
TRBV19	TRBJ1-1	ASSIVPGANTEAF
TRBV13	TRBJ2-7	ASSPGLGSYEQY
TRBV7-2	TRBJ2-4	ASSHDWWAESENIQY
TRBV7-9	TRBJ2-1	ASSITPYNEQF
TRBV11-2	TRBJ2-5	ASSLSGGGETQY
TRBV5-4	TRBJ1-2	ASSLDRGVTYGYT
TRBV15	TRBJ2-1	ATSNLAGVYEQF
TRBV5-6	TRBJ1-6	ASSLGQGNSPLH
TRBV15	TRBJ2-5	ATSGRTSGTGETQY
TRBV13	TRBJ2-7	ATRTDRGLEVYEQY
TRBV1	TRBJ2-4	TSSHGSLSDIQY
TRBV6-4	TRBJ1-4	ASSYGEKLF
TRBV20-1	TRBJ1-1	SARPAGRGF
TRBV5-5	TRBJ2-1	ASSPSTDYNEQF
TRBV27	TRBJ2-3	ASSFLSMLNLPPTDTQY
TRBV11-3	TRBJ2-7	ASSFGVGDRAYEQY
TRBV5-6	TRBJ2-5	ASSFPEESVETQY
TRBV27	TRBJ1-2	ASRQGVGYGYT
TRBV6-6	TRBJ1-1	ASSQTADRSSGEAF
TRBV5-1	TRBJ2-5	ASSLALRGETQY
TRBV29-1	TRBJ1-1	SVESGFAEAF
TRBV5-4	TRBJ1-1	ASSWHPGYTEAF
TRBV7-2	TRBJ1-3	ASSLWTGRNTIY
TRBV7-9	TRBJ2-2	ASSHLDRGGTGELF
TRBV27	TRBJ2-7	ASSLGQSYEQY
TRBV9	TRBJ2-3	ASSGQGRADTQY
TRBV4-1	TRBJ2-3	ASSPINLGGDTQY
TRBV11-2	TRBJ2-1	ASSSPNRGAGSYNEQF
TRBV11-2	TRBJ2-1	ASSFGQGSYNEQF
TRBV11-2	TRBJ2-1	ASSFVLAGGPQF